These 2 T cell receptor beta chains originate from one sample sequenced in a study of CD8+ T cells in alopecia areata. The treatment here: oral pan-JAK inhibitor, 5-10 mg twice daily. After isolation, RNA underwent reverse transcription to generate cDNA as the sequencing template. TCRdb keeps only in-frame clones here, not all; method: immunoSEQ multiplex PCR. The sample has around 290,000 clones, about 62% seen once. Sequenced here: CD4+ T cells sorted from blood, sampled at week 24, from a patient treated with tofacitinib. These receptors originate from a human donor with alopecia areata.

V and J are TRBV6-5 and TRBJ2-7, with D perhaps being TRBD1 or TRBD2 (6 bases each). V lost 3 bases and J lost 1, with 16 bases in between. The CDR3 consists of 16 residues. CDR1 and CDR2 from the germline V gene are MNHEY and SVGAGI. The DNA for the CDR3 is TGTGCCAGCAGTTATTCATGGGGGGCCGTTTCCTACGAGCAGTACTTC. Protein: CASSYSWGAVSYEQYF.

The CDR3 protein is CASSWGQGQGEQFF. CDR3 nucleotides: TGTGCCAGCAGCTGGGGACAGGGTCAAGGTGAGCAGTTCTTC. V gene TRBV5-4 combines with J gene TRBJ2-1; 9 bases are a match to TRBD1. The CDR3 runs 14 residues. The germline gives CDR1 SGHNT, CDR2 YYREEE (reference sequence). V lost 3 bases, J lost 9 bases, and 7 bases stayed unmatched.